Included here is one TCR beta chain sequence, with context. This clone was observed a handful of times. The clone's antigen remains unknown. Per-base qualities were not stored, and no clone one base away is much larger. Using the deep immunoSEQ assay, multiplex PCR amplified TCR CDR3 regions from genomic DNA. Extracted genomic DNA from each cell subset was spread evenly across all wells of several immunoSEQ 96-well plates, with each plate serving as a replicate. For sorted subsets, each replicate PCR was loaded with 200 ng genomic DNA, equivalent to 32,000 or so T cell genomes. The purified libraries were quantified using a Qubit 3.0 fluorometer, sized with a Bioanalyzer 2100, and then quantified again using the KAPA Library Quantification kit. Every immunoSEQ 96-well plate was sequenced on a dedicated single-read 150-cycle Illumina NextSeq 550 flow cell. The authors processed their data as follows. The immunoSEQ output contained only junctional sequences without quality scores, so filtering could not match that applied to full-length reads. To assign V/J genes and CDR3, sequences were annotated against IMGT germline references using PyIR, a Python wrapper for IgBLAST v1.9. Reads were removed for weak V/J assignments (E-value above 1e-6), missing CDR3, stop codons, out-of-frame junctions, or ambiguous translated residues. V3J clonotypes were defined by identical inferred V gene, J gene, and CDR3 amino acid sequence. Percentage overlap between repertoires was calculated by dividing the number of shared unique clonotypes by the size of the smaller repertoire. Richness of each repertoire was evaluated using RTK rarefaction, the Chao1 estimator, and Recon v2.1 estimates of unobserved clonotypes. Generation probabilities were computed with OLGA for all TCRbeta clonotypes obtained by the gDNA method from a few donors. Sourced from immuneACCESS, this table was stored by TCRdb with only in-frame sequences that have V and J called. A share of the clones is absent; for the studies checked, an unresolved V gene accounts for under half, and the remainder has no known explanation. V and J calls and clone size follow that table, whereas D and trimming were derived from the DNA. The sample table holds under 850,000 clones, of which approximately 72% were seen once. The top ten clones comprise about 1.8% of the sample.

Healthy HIV-negative adults with no recently reported acute infections or vaccinations were included as donors. Every donor was a Caucasian adult living in Nashville, Tennessee, USA. CD4+ T cells were enriched by magnetic negative selection, after which naive cells were positively selected on CD45RA and the negative fraction was taken as the memory subset. After blood collection by leukapheresis, PBMCs were isolated using Ficoll-Histopaque density gradient centrifugation and then cryopreserved in the vapor phase of liquid nitrogen. Purity and quantity of every magnetically sorted T cell population were checked by analytical flow cytometry. Each sorted fraction had its genomic DNA isolated and then quantified by UV absorbance on a Nanodrop 2000c. From the cysteine through the phenylalanine, the CDR3 covers 14 amino acids. Only the CDR3 portion is preserved as DNA: 42 bases, with reading frame beginning at the first base. V has 5 bases trimmed and J has 6 bases trimmed; junction bases matching no gene number 9. The germline V gene (reference sequence) specifies MNHEY as CDR1 and SMNVEV as CDR2.

The sample is drawn from a study of shared clonotypes between healthy human individuals (dated by TCRdb to about 2020). For context, the study as a whole: The cohort comprised two women and a few men aged 18 to 49 years. Per donor, three plates each were used for CD4 naive and CD4 memory, two for CD8 naive, and one for CD8 memory. To estimate repertoire size and how much clonotypes are shared between individuals, the study performed deep sequencing of blood TCR repertoires from a few healthy adults. To increase sequencing depth and limit assay-specific biases, TCR repertoire library preparation and sequencing were carried out by different laboratories using diverse techniques. Per donor, leukapheresis produced somewhere between about 0.8 and 9.5 billion PBMCs. The research as a whole found: When four donors were compared, the shared fraction of clonotypes was around 4.6% for naive CD4, over 3% for naive CD8, 2% to 2.5% for memory CD4, and less than 0.5% for memory CD8. Compared with non-shared clonotypes, clonotypes shared by all four sorted-subset donors had higher generation probabilities. Pairwise subsampling led to the expectation that sequencing depth would affect the degree of clonotype sharing among donors. Sampling was restricted to blood, and TCR repertoires in tissue are likely to differ from TCR repertoires in blood. Naive subsets generally had larger estimated clonotype richness than memory subsets. Even with the large sequencing depth, rarefaction of the sorted-subset datasets indicated that sequencing was incomplete. Because the study included only a small number of donors, the genetic and exposure-history diversity represented was limited.

This clonotype originated in a woman aged 25 to 45 in good health. Sequencing was done on a sample of memory CD4+ T cells sorted from blood. Reading the label with the study, this specimen's cell subset or site is: CD45RA-negative fraction. The chain was built from TRBV27 and TRBJ2-7, and TRBD2 matches 8 of the central bases. The nucleotides are TGTGCCAGCAGTCTCCGGGAGGGACTCGGCGAGCAGTACTTC. It is translated as CASSLREGLGEQYF.